The rows below give T cell receptor beta chains drawn from one sample of a study of shared clonotypes between healthy human individuals. Generated by immunoSEQ multiplex PCR, the TCRdb table keeps only in-frame clones and is missing some. The table has around 2,000,000 clones, approximately 94% seen once. The sequenced sample was naive CD8+ T cells sorted from blood. The source of these receptors is a man aged 18 to 30 in good health. Both conserved end residues are part of each CDR3. Fields, in order: D gene, J gene, clone size, V gene, CDR3 protein, CDR3 DNA. D genes are given only for firm matches. Clone size is not always given. Where it is, it says once, few, many or a class for expanded clones.

NA	TRBJ2-2	NA	TRBV6-1	CASSGAPPWGENTGELFF	TGTGCCAGCAGTGGTGCCCCCCCGTGGGGGGAGAACACCGGGGAGCTGTTTTTT
NA	TRBJ1-1	once	TRBV27	CAGNTEAFF	TGTGCGGGGAACACTGAAGCTTTCTTT
NA	TRBJ1-2	NA	TRBV6-1	CASSGRGWNGYTF	TGTGCCAGCAGCGGGCGGGGATGGAATGGCTACACCTTC
NA	TRBJ2-7	NA	TRBV5-6	CASSFPGIAYEQYF	TGTGCCAGCAGCTTCCCCGGGATTGCCTACGAGCAGTACTTC
TRBD2	TRBJ2-5	NA	TRBV7-9	CASSRGLAGVEYQETQYF	TGTGCCAGCAGCCGAGGACTAGCGGGGGTCGAGTACCAAGAGACCCAGTACTTC
TRBD1	TRBJ2-7	once	TRBV6-6	CASSYSGTGKKAQYF	TGTGCCAGCAGTTACTCAGGGACAGGGAAAAAAGCGCAGTACTTC
NA	TRBJ1-2	NA	TRBV7-9	CATEDSETNYGYTF	TGTGCCACCGAGGACAGTGAAACTAACTATGGCTACACCTTC
NA	TRBJ1-1	NA	TRBV7-9	CASSLKGAEAFF	TGTGCCAGCAGCTTAAAAGGGGCTGAAGCTTTCTTT
TRBD2	TRBJ2-1	once	TRBV9	CASSSPSGGDNEQFF	TGTGCCAGCAGCTCGCCTTCGGGGGGAGACAATGAGCAGTTCTTC
NA	TRBJ2-1	NA	TRBV30	CAWSVQHYNEQFF	TGTGCCTGGAGTGTACAACATTACAATGAGCAGTTCTTC
TRBD2	TRBJ2-7	NA	TRBV9	CASSLGLAGGYEQYF	TGTGCCAGCAGCCTTGGACTAGCGGGGGGATACGAGCAGTACTTC
TRBD1	TRBJ1-4	NA	TRBV27	CASRGTGGYEKLFF	TGTGCCAGCAGGGGAACAGGGGGATATGAAAAACTGTTTTTT
NA	TRBJ1-5	NA	TRBV4-1	CASSQANSDNQPQHF	TGCGCCAGCAGCCAAGCCAACAGCGACAATCAGCCCCAGCATTTT
NA	TRBJ2-1	NA	TRBV4-3	CASSQADDPSSLAYNEQFF	TGCGCCAGCAGCCAAGCAGATGACCCTAGCTCCTTGGCCTACAATGAGCAGTTCTTC
NA	TRBJ1-2	NA	TRBV6-5	CASSYSPEYYGYTF	TGTGCCAGCAGTTACTCGCCGGAATACTATGGCTACACCTTC
NA	TRBJ1-5	NA	TRBV10-3	CAISDVGRDQPQHF	TGTGCCATCAGTGACGTAGGGCGAGATCAGCCCCAGCATTTT
NA	TRBJ1-5	NA	TRBV4-1	CASSQEIRNQPQHF	TGCGCCAGCAGCCAAGAAATTCGCAATCAGCCCCAGCATTTT
NA	TRBJ1-5	NA	TRBV27	CASRTGFSNQPQHF	TGTGCCAGCAGAACAGGGTTTAGCAATCAGCCCCAGCATTTT
TRBD1	TRBJ2-3	once	TRBV11-2	CASSSNQGVDTDTQYF	TGTGCCAGCAGCTCAAACCAGGGGGTAGACACAGATACGCAGTATTTT
NA	TRBJ2-1	NA	TRBV2	CASSESGFSYNEQFF	TGTGCCAGCAGTGAGAGCGGGTTCTCCTACAATGAGCAGTTCTTC
TRBD2	TRBJ2-3	NA	TRBV7-9	CASSLFARLAGADTQYF	TGTGCCAGCAGCTTATTTGCCCGCCTAGCGGGAGCAGATACGCAGTATTTT
NA	TRBJ2-5	NA	TRBV20-1	CSPTSQETQYF	TGCAGTCCTACCTCGCAAGAGACCCAGTACTTC
TRBD2	TRBJ2-7	NA	TRBV11-1	CASSFTSGDYEQYF	TGTGCCAGCAGCTTTACTAGCGGGGACTACGAGCAGTACTTC
NA	TRBJ2-3	NA	TRBV6-1	CASSEASWGAQDTQYF	TGTGCCAGCAGTGAAGCGTCTTGGGGGGCCCAAGATACGCAGTATTTT
NA	TRBJ1-1	NA	TRBV28	CASSVALGNTEAFF	TGTGCCAGCAGTGTGGCCTTGGGTAACACTGAAGCTTTCTTT
TRBD1	TRBJ2-7	NA	TRBV5-1	CASSLVLTGGFNVTYEQYF	TGCGCCAGCAGCTTGGTCCTGACAGGGGGCTTTAATGTTACCTACGAGCAGTACTTC
TRBD1	TRBJ2-7	NA	TRBV5-5	CASSYPGQGTYEQYF	TGTGCCAGCAGCTATCCGGGACAGGGTACCTACGAGCAGTACTTC
TRBD2	TRBJ2-2	NA	TRBV27	CASSKTGTSFSGELFF	TGTGCCAGCAGTAAAACCGGGACTAGTTTTTCAGGGGAGCTGTTTTTT
TRBD1	TRBJ1-1	NA	TRBV6-5	CASSYQGAGYTEAFF	TGTGCCAGCAGTTACCAGGGGGCCGGGTACACTGAAGCTTTCTTT
NA	TRBJ1-1	NA	TRBV9	CASSARGTLNTEAFF	TGTGCCAGCAGCGCGAGGGGAACTTTGAACACTGAAGCTTTCTTT
NA	TRBJ2-2	NA	TRBV30	CAWSVGVRDGELFF	TGTGCCTGGAGTGTGGGAGTCCGGGACGGGGAGCTGTTTTTT
NA	TRBJ1-1	NA	TRBV29-1	CSVAEGMNTEAFF	TGCAGCGTTGCAGAGGGGATGAACACTGAAGCTTTCTTT
TRBD1	TRBJ2-3	NA	TRBV7-6	CASSKGTGAIDTQYF	TGTGCCAGCAGCAAGGGGACAGGGGCGATAGATACGCAGTATTTT
NA	TRBJ2-1	NA	TRBV6-1	CASTEGHYNEQFF	TGTGCCAGCACCGAGGGACACTACAATGAGCAGTTCTTC
TRBD1	TRBJ1-2	NA	TRBV2	CASSPGTGILYGYTF	TGTGCCAGCAGCCCCGGGACAGGGATCCTCTATGGCTACACCTTC
TRBD2	TRBJ2-3	NA	TRBV5-1	CASSLETAPSGFSTDTQYF	TGCGCCAGCAGCTTGGAGACGGCGCCTAGCGGATTTAGCACAGATACGCAGTATTTT
NA	TRBJ2-5	NA	TRBV28	CASSFGGPGVVEETQYF	TGTGCCAGCAGTTTCGGGGGACCGGGGGTTGTTGAAGAGACCCAGTACTTC
TRBD1	TRBJ2-7	NA	TRBV6-6	CASSYPGQVPYEQYF	TGTGCCAGCAGTTACCCCGGACAGGTTCCCTACGAGCAGTACTTC
NA	TRBJ1-1	NA	TRBV6-5	CASSPTAAREAFF	TGTGCCAGCAGTCCGACTGCGGCCCGCGAAGCTTTCTTT
NA	TRBJ1-1	once	TRBV5-4	CASSLVGEDTEAFF	TGTGCCAGCAGCTTGGTTGGAGAGGATACTGAAGCTTTCTTT
NA	TRBJ2-1	NA	TRBV7-9	CASSLDSSYNEQFF	TGTGCCAGCAGCTTAGACTCTTCCTACAATGAGCAGTTCTTC
NA	TRBJ2-7	NA	TRBV5-6	CASSFGESSYEQYF	TGTGCCAGCAGCTTCGGTGAAAGCTCCTACGAGCAGTACTTC
NA	TRBJ2-3	NA	TRBV5-4	CASSLGTADTQYF	TGTGCCAGCAGCTTGGGAACCGCAGATACGCAGTATTTT
NA	TRBJ2-7	NA	TRBV2	CAQRMNHEQYF	TGTGCCCAGAGGATGAACCACGAGCAGTACTTC
NA	TRBJ2-7	NA	TRBV21-1	CASSKAGRRPYEQYF	TGTGCCAGCAGCAAAGCGGGAAGAAGACCCTACGAGCAGTACTTC
TRBD1	TRBJ2-7	NA	TRBV13	CASSFVGTGIYEQYF	TGTGCCAGCAGTTTCGTAGGGACAGGGATCTACGAGCAGTACTTC
NA	TRBJ1-1	once	TRBV1	CTSSPKEAFF	TGCACCAGCAGCCCAAAGGAAGCTTTCTTT
TRBD1	TRBJ1-1	NA	TRBV27	CASSYTGGNTEAFF	TGTGCCAGCAGTTATACAGGGGGAAACACTGAAGCTTTCTTT
TRBD1	TRBJ1-6	few	TRBV30	CAWDRAYNSPLHF	TGTGCCTGGGACAGGGCCTATAATTCACCCCTCCACTTT
NA	TRBJ1-2	NA	TRBV28	CASSGTSEGSDYGYTF	TGTGCCAGCAGTGGGACCTCAGAGGGTAGTGACTATGGCTACACCTTC
NA	TRBJ2-7	NA	TRBV28	CASTNEGYDEQYF	TGTGCCAGCACCAACGAAGGGTACGACGAGCAGTACTTC
TRBD2	TRBJ2-2	NA	TRBV7-8	CASSLSGGYGELFF	TGTGCCAGCAGCTTATCGGGGGGATACGGGGAGCTGTTTTTT
NA	TRBJ2-1	NA	TRBV7-6	CASSLTVSYYNEQFF	TGTGCCAGCAGCTTGACGGTTTCGTACTACAATGAGCAGTTCTTC
TRBD2	TRBJ2-7	NA	TRBV4-1	CASSQGEGPLYEQYF	TGCGCCAGCAGCCAGGGGGAGGGGCCTTTGTACGAGCAGTACTTC
TRBD1	TRBJ2-7	NA	TRBV6-1	CALHRDSSYEQYF	TGTGCCTTGCACCGGGACAGCTCCTACGAGCAGTACTTC
NA	TRBJ2-7	NA	TRBV4-1	CASSQNLERYEQYF	TGCGCCAGCAGCCAAAACCTGGAGAGGTACGAGCAGTACTTC